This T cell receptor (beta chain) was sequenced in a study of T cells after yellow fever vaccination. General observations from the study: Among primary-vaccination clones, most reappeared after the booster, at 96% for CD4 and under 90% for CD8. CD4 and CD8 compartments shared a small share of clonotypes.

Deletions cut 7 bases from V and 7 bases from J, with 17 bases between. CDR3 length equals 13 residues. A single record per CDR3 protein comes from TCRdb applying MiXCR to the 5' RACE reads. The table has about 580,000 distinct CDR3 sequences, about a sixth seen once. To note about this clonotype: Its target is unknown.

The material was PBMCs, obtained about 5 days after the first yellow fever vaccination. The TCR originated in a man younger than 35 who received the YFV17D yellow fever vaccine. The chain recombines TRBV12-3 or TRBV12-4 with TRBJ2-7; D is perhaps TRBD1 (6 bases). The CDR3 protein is CASMRFRGGEQYF. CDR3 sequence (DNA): TGTGCCAGCATGAGATTCAGGGGCGGAGAGCAGTACTTC.